The sequence of this T cell receptor (beta chain) was determined in a study of T-cell memory formation after mild COVID-19. Points from the study as a whole: Within pre-infection memory, some responding clones were found, suggesting cross-reactive memory joined. The CD4+ clones that contracted clustered mainly within CM and EM, and the CD8+ clones concentrated in EMRA.

The CDR3 is 15 residues long. Trimming removed 5 bases from V and 1 base from J, with 14 bases in between. Germline-derived CDR1 and CDR2 are KGHSH and LQKENI. 5'RACE with constant-segment primers built TCRalpha and TCRbeta cDNA libraries with UMIs. TCRdb used MiXCR to reprocess the 5' RACE reads, holding one entry per CDR3 protein. Of roughly 610,000 distinct CDR3 sequences listed, 15% to 20% were seen once; the top ten hold roughly 7.8%. Concerning this clonotype: The antigen remains unidentified.

The V call is TRBV18, the J call TRBJ1-1; TRBD1 might be the D (5 bases). The TCR comes from an adult woman who had mild COVID-19 (a few samples of this study predate the infection). Cell type and time point are not known. Sequencing input: PBMCs or a T cell subset sorted from them (not recorded which). The chain's CDR3 is CASSETQGWNTEAFF. The CDR3 bases are TGTGCCAGCTCAGAAACTCAGGGATGGAACACTGAAGCTTTCTTT.